What follows describes a single T cell receptor beta chain. The antigen is not known. The CDR3 totals 16 residues. The V end lost 3 bases, the J end lost 7 bases, and 20 bases lay between the germline ends. CDR1 SGHRS and CDR2 YFSETQ come from the germline V gene. This specimen comes from a study of blood T cells in healthy people across ages. Notes on the study in general: More naive CD4+ cells and higher diversity were found in long-lived than in aged donors.

For the second PCR, which ran for 7 to 11 cycles, a sample-barcoded 5' primer and a J-beta primer mix were used. MiXCR, applied by TCRdb to the 5' RACE reads, yields one record per CDR3 protein. The sample holds approximately 800,000 distinct CDR3 sequences; about 25% are singletons and the top ten take 3.7%. In addition, the sample was reused for a study of T cells of mothers and their children.

The clonotype was recovered from a boy aged 10-17 years in good health. The chain has TRBV5-1 and TRBJ2-1, with a possible D match to TRBD2 (6 bases). What was sequenced was blood. CDR3 sequence reads: CASSSPDLAVWNEQFF. The DNA for the CDR3 is TGCGCCAGCAGCTCCCCCGATTTAGCGGTGTGGAATGAGCAGTTCTTC.